This TCR beta chain was identified in a study of blood T cell repertoires in COVID-19. Study-wide context: The United States, Italy and Spain supplied acute and convalescent COVID-19 samples.

Per the authors' pipeline: Researchers report that nucleated cell counts were estimated from reference gene primer amplification. Clones were sequenced by immunoSEQ multiplex PCR, and TCRdb holds only the in-frame ones, with some missing. That table furnishes V, J and clone size, whereas the DNA furnished D and trimming. The profile shows roughly 100,000 clones, 80% to 90% of them singletons. V lost 4 bases and J 5 bases, leaving 6 bases between the germline ends. From germline, CDR1 is SGHRS and CDR2 YFSETQ. The CDR3 has 12 residues. Sequencing was performed on peripheral blood. The TCR sequence derives from a man aged 45-65 years with acute or convalescent COVID-19. The chain recombines TRBV5-1 with TRBJ2-2; D not certain. In nucleotides, the CDR3 is TGCGCCAGCAGCCCATTTACCGGGGAGCTGTTTTTT. Its translation: CASSPFTGELFF. Full variable domain (rest looked up from reference TRBV5-1 and TRBJ2-2): KAGVTQTPRYLIKTRGQQVTLSCSPISGHRSVSWYQQTPGQGLQFLFEYFSETQRNKGNFPGRFSGRQFSNSRSEMNVSTLELGDSALYLCASSPFTGELFFGEGSRLTVL.